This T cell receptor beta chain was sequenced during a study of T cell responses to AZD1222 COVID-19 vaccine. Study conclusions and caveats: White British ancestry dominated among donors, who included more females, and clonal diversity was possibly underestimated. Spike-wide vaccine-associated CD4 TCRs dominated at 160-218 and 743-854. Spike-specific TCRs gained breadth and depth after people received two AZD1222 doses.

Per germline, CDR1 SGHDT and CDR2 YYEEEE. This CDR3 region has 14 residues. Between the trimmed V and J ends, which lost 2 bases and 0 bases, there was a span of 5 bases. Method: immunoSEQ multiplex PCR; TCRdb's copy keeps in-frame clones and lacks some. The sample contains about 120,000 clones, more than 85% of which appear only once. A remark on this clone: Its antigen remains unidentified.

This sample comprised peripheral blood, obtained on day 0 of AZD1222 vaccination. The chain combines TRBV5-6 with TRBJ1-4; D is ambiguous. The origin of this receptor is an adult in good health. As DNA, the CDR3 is TGTGCCAGCAGCTTAGTTGCAACTAATGAAAAACTGTTTTTT. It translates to CASSLVATNEKLFF. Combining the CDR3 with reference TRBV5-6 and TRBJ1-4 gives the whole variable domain DAGVTQSPTHLIKTRGQQVTLRCSPKSGHDTVSWYQQALGQGPQFIFQYYEEEERQRGNFPDRFSGHQFPNYSSELNVNALLLGDSALYLCASSLVATNEKLFFGSGTQLSVL.